The entry below gives a single T cell receptor beta chain sequence along with its context. The data stem from a study of blood T cell repertoires in COVID-19. In the study overall: Acute-phase and convalescent COVID-19 samples originated in the United States, Italy and Spain. Sample material is recorded as cDNA or gDNA derived from T cells, B-cell-depleted T cells, or PBMCs.

The V gene lost 0 bases and the J gene lost 4 bases, with 7 bases spanning the gap. Germline V gene data show CDR1 as SGHAT and CDR2 as FQNNGV. This CDR3 region has 14 residues. Per the study methods: Estimation of nucleated cell counts was performed using reference gene primer amplification. The data were produced by immunoSEQ multiplex PCR, yet TCRdb's version contains in-frame clones alone and is incomplete. D and trimming come from the DNA, and the V and J calls and clone size come from that table. Of 50,000 or so clones listed, around 86% are singletons. V and J are TRBV11-2 and TRBJ1-5; D unclear. The clonotype was recovered from a woman aged 55-70 years with acute or convalescent COVID-19. The specimen was peripheral blood. The CDR3 DNA follows: TGTGCCAGCAGCTTAGATCTCGAGAATCAGCCCCAGCATTTT. It encodes CASSLDLENQPQHF.